Below, one T cell receptor (beta chain) is given with its context. CDR3 length: 15 residues. CDR1 and CDR2 (germline): MDHEN, SYDVKM. V shed 7 bases, J shed 3 bases, and the junction held 9 bases outside the gene matches. This sample was included in a study of shared clonotypes between healthy human individuals. Using immunoSEQ multiplex PCR, the repertoire was profiled, and TCRdb retains in-frame clones only, with some absent. The sample consists of about 1.1 million clones, 60% to 85% of them appearing once. The sequencing sample was made of memory CD4+ T cells from PBMCs. The subset is: CD45RA-negative fraction. The chain employs TRBV28 and TRBJ2-7; 10 bases are a match to TRBD2. This receptor was obtained from a man between 18 and 35 years old in good health. Some clones in this sample may be carry-over from other donors' samples. CDR3 sequence: CASTRSGRASYEQYF. DNA of the CDR3: TGTGCCAGCACGAGGAGCGGGAGGGCTAGCTACGAGCAGTACTTC.